A selection of T cell receptor beta chains follows, all from one sample in a study of T-cell memory formation after mild COVID-19. TCRdb independently ran MiXCR on the 5' RACE reads; one entry per CDR3 protein. The repertoire holds some 600,000 distinct CDR3 sequences, 17% seen once, with about 8.1% in the top ten. Sequencing was done on a sample of PBMCs or a T cell subset sorted from them (not recorded which). The source of these receptors is an adult woman who had mild COVID-19 (a few samples of this study predate the infection). Cell type and time point are not known. Both conserved end residues are part of each CDR3. D genes are given only for firm matches. Where a row states a size, it is once, few, many or the class of an expanded clone; other rows omit it.

j_call d_call clone_size v_call cdr3_aa cdr3_nt
TRBJ2-6 - few TRBV21-1 CASSKGARHPTSGANVLTF TGTGCCAGCAGCAAAGGGGCGAGACATCCGACCTCTGGGGCCAACGTCCTGACTTTC
TRBJ1-2 - few TRBV25-1 CASSERVQTFYGYTF TGTGCCAGCAGTGAAAGGGTACAGACTTTCTATGGCTACACCTTC
TRBJ2-7 - - TRBV2 CASREGGYEQYF TGTGCCAGCAGGGAGGGTGGGTACGAGCAGTACTTC
TRBJ1-2 TRBD1 - TRBV18 CASSPGTGVLLYGYTF TGTGCCAGCTCACCCGGGACAGGGGTCCTTTTGTATGGCTACACCTTC
TRBJ2-2 - - TRBV6-2/TRBV6-3 CASSTSSEGGELFF TGTGCCAGCAGTACGTCTAGCGAAGGCGGGGAGCTGTTTTTT
TRBJ1-5 - few TRBV20-1 CSARLGGPQSNQPQHF TGCAGTGCTAGGTTGGGGGGGCCCCAAAGCAATCAGCCCCAGCATTTT
TRBJ2-7 TRBD1 - TRBV19 CASSKGAKNEQYF TGTGCCAGTAGTAAGGGGGCGAAGAACGAGCAGTACTTC
TRBJ2-1 TRBD2 - TRBV5-1 CASSQSGGANEQFF TGCGCCAGCAGCCAGAGCGGGGGGGCCAATGAGCAGTTCTTC
TRBJ2-6 - few TRBV5-1 CASSSTQGANVLTF TGCGCCAGCAGCTCCACCCAGGGGGCCAACGTCCTGACTTTC
TRBJ2-5 TRBD2 - TRBV19 CASSDRLAGGETQYF TGTGCCAGTAGTGACAGACTAGCGGGGGGAGAGACCCAGTACTTC
TRBJ1-6 - - TRBV4-2 CASSLGTSNSPLHF TGTGCCAGCAGCTTAGGGACTTCTAATTCACCCCTCCACTTT
TRBJ2-1 TRBD2 - TRBV15 CATSRPGTSGVDEQFF TGTGCCACCAGCAGACCCGGGACTAGCGGGGTGGATGAGCAGTTCTTC
TRBJ2-3 TRBD2 - TRBV20-1 CSARTSGSLILTDTQYF TGCAGTGCCCGGACTAGCGGGTCTCTTATCCTCACAGATACGCAGTATTTT
TRBJ2-3 TRBD1 - TRBV3-1 CASSQDGTGWYTQYF TGTGCCAGCAGCCAAGACGGGACAGGCTGGTATACGCAGTATTTT
TRBJ1-1 - - TRBV27 CASSFAVMNTEAFF TGTGCCAGCAGTTTTGCAGTCATGAACACTGAAGCTTTCTTT
TRBJ2-1 - - TRBV2 CASSTNNEQFF TGTGCCAGCAGTACTAACAATGAGCAGTTCTTC
TRBJ2-1 TRBD2 - TRBV20-1 CSARAPGLAGGLRFF TGCAGTGCTAGAGCCCCCGGACTAGCGGGAGGTTTGCGGTTCTTC
TRBJ1-1 TRBD1 few TRBV6-5 CASSEPSTGKLEAFF TGTGCCAGCAGCGAACCCTCGACAGGGAAACTTGAAGCTTTCTTT
TRBJ2-3 TRBD2 - TRBV4-1 CASSQGLAGETDTQYF TGCGCCAGCAGCCAGGGACTAGCGGGGGAGACAGATACGCAGTATTTT
TRBJ2-1 TRBD1 few TRBV24-1 CATSDLPGQGSDNEQFF TGTGCCACCAGTGATTTGCCGGGACAGGGGAGCGACAATGAGCAGTTCTTC
TRBJ2-7 TRBD1 - TRBV7-2 CASSPTGGGFREQYF TGTGCCAGCAGCCCTACAGGGGGCGGCTTTCGGGAGCAGTACTTC
TRBJ1-5 TRBD1 - TRBV6-1 CASSADRVGNQPQHF TGTGCCAGCAGTGCCGACAGGGTGGGCAATCAGCCCCAGCATTTT
TRBJ2-5 - few TRBV30 CAWSQGAYKETQYF TGTGCCTGGAGCCAAGGGGCTTACAAAGAGACCCAGTACTTC
TRBJ2-7 - - TRBV5-1 CASSLESGPYEQYF TGCGCCAGCAGCTTGGAATCAGGTCCCTACGAGCAGTACTTC
TRBJ2-7 TRBD1 many TRBV4-3 CASSHATGVGYEQYF TGCGCCAGCAGCCACGCGACAGGGGTTGGCTACGAGCAGTACTTC
TRBJ2-1 TRBD2 - TRBV30 CAWEPGTRNEQFF TGTGCCTGGGAGCCCGGGACTAGAAATGAGCAGTTCTTC
TRBJ2-6 TRBD1 - TRBV2 CASTYRGSGANVLTF TGTGCCAGCACATACAGGGGCTCAGGGGCCAACGTCCTGACTTTC
TRBJ1-1 - few TRBV4-1 CASSPRVRAERDTEAFF TGCGCCAGCAGCCCCCGAGTGCGGGCGGAGCGGGACACTGAAGCTTTCTTT
TRBJ2-5 - - TRBV4-2 CASSQLYQRGGETQYF TGTGCCAGCAGCCAACTATACCAGAGGGGGGGAGAGACCCAGTACTTC
TRBJ2-1 TRBD2 - TRBV7-2 CASSPGLAINEQFF TGTGCCAGCAGCCCGGGACTAGCTATCAATGAGCAGTTCTTC
TRBJ2-1 TRBD1 - TRBV29-1 CSVEGLERDRGWNEQFF TGCAGCGTTGAAGGCCTCGAACGGGACAGGGGGTGGAATGAGCAGTTCTTC
TRBJ2-2 TRBD2 - TRBV2 CASSDEGLATGELFF TGTGCCAGCAGTGATGAGGGACTAGCGACCGGGGAGCTGTTTTTT
TRBJ1-6 - many TRBV25-1 CASSDPQGANSPLHF TGTGCCAGCAGTGATCCCCAAGGGGCTAATTCACCCCTCCACTTT
TRBJ2-5 - - TRBV11-2 CASSAGGQETQYF TGTGCCAGCAGCGCAGGTGGGCAAGAGACCCAGTACTTC
TRBJ2-1 TRBD1 many TRBV7-8 CASSLAARTGGEGNEQFF TGTGCCAGCAGCTTAGCCGCCCGCACAGGGGGCGAAGGCAATGAGCAGTTCTTC
TRBJ1-5 - - TRBV4-1 CASSQERLRENQPQHF TGCGCCAGCAGCCAAGAGCGACTCAGAGAGAATCAGCCCCAGCATTTT
TRBJ2-7 - few TRBV11-2 CASSLRWSPTSYEQYF TGTGCCAGCAGCTTAAGATGGTCCCCAACCTCCTACGAGCAGTACTTC
TRBJ1-1 TRBD1 - TRBV10-3 CATGDRGLEAEAFF TGTGCCACGGGGGACAGGGGGCTAGAGGCTGAAGCTTTCTTT
TRBJ2-1 - many TRBV6-2/TRBV6-3 CASSSHGSYNEQFF TGTGCCAGCAGTTCACATGGCTCCTACAATGAGCAGTTCTTC
TRBJ1-2 - - TRBV12-5 CASGLVRVGYGYTF TGTGCTAGTGGTTTGGTACGTGTAGGGTATGGCTACACCTTC
TRBJ1-1 - many TRBV5-1 CASSLEANTEAFF TGTGCCAGCAGCTTAGAAGCGAACACTGAAGCTTTCTTT
TRBJ2-2 TRBD2 few TRBV3-1 CASSQDLGLAGGELFF TGTGCCAGCAGCCAGGATTTGGGACTAGCTGGCGGGGAGCTGTTTTTT
TRBJ1-1 - - TRBV4-1 CASSQDPGGSGTEAFF TGCGCCAGCAGCCAAGACCCTGGGGGAAGCGGGACTGAAGCTTTCTTT
TRBJ2-2 - - TRBV6-2/TRBV6-3 CASSPYPGRRNTGELFF TGTGCCAGCAGCCCCTATCCAGGGCGAAGGAACACCGGGGAGCTGTTTTTT
TRBJ1-2 TRBD1 - TRBV6-6 CASSYNPAVRDRGRLNYGYTF TGTGCCAGCAGTTACAACCCCGCGGTCCGGGACAGGGGGCGCTTGAACTATGGCTACACCTTC